Many counts were recorded for the clone carrying this T cell receptor (beta chain). Its antigen is currently unknown. These data originate in a study of response to subunit inactivated influenza vaccine. General study findings and limits: Each seasonal flu vaccination may recruit only limited new T cells, authors suggested.

TCRdb reanalysed the RT-PCR reads using MiXCR and keeps one entry per CDR3 protein. Of about 190,000 distinct CDR3 sequences in the sample, around 14% were seen once. V lost 3 bases, J lost 6 bases, and 16 bases lay in between. Germline V gives CDR1 SGHRS, CDR2 YFSETQ. This CDR3 comprises 15 residues. The clonotype was recovered from a man between 45 and 60 years old who received an inactivated influenza vaccine. This rearrangement joins TRBV5-1 to TRBJ2-1, with D tentatively TRBD2 (7 bases). The input for sequencing was CD8+ T cells sorted from PBMCs, taken 5 days after vaccination. The CDR3 DNA is TGCGCCAGCAGCTACGTGGTGGGGGGGCTCAATGAGCAGTTCTTC. As protein: CASSYVVGGLNEQFF.